Below, 6 T cell receptor beta chains from the same sample are listed, as sequenced in a study of shared clonotypes between healthy human individuals. Assay: immunoSEQ multiplex PCR; the TCRdb copy retains only in-frame clones and omits some. The sample yields roughly 480,000 clones, around 80% seen once. The sample taken for sequencing was PBMCs. These receptors originate from a woman in her thirties or forties in good health. Some clones in this sample may be carry-over from other donors' samples.

This chain links TRBV30 with TRBJ2-5; a weak D match, TRBD2 (6 bases). Germline-derived CDR1 and CDR2 are GTSNPN and SVGIG (reference sequence). V lost 3 bases, J lost 5 bases, and 13 bases lay in between. The CDR3 sequence is 13 residues long. CDR3 DNA: TGTGCCTGGAGACCTGGGGGGACGGAGACCCAGTACTTC. Encoded protein: CAWRPGGTETQYF.

This chain uses TRBV28 with TRBJ2-6; D may be TRBD1 (5 bases). V was pared by 1 base and J by 2 bases, with 9 bases between. Germline V lookup: CDR1 MDHEN, CDR2 SYDVKM. The CDR3 length is 16 residues. The DNA of the CDR3 is TGTGCCAGCAGTTTATTGCCAGGGACTGGGGCCAACGTCCTGACTTTC. It translates to CASSLLPGTGANVLTF.

This chain uses TRBV4-2 with TRBJ2-7, with 7 bases identical to TRBD1. Germline-derived CDR1 and CDR2 are LGHNA and YNFKEQ. The CDR3 is 14 amino acids. Trimming at V came to 0 bases and at J to 5 bases, leaving 4 bases not matched to a gene. The CDR3 DNA reads as TGTGCCAGCAGCCAAGAAGGGACAGAAGACGAGCAGTACTTC. Translating gives CASSQEGTEDEQYF.

This chain connects TRBV7-2 to TRBJ2-2; D is possibly TRBD1 (10 bases). Germline CDR1 SGHTA, CDR2 FQGNSA. The V end lost 0 bases, the J end lost 6 bases, and 26 bases lay between the germline ends. The CDR3 contains 20 residues. CDR3 region: CASSLAGTGVGTSIPGELFF. CDR3 in DNA: TGTGCCAGCAGCTTAGCCGGGACAGGGGTTGGGACTAGCATTCCCGGGGAGCTGTTTTTT.

The V call is TRBV29-1, the J call TRBJ2-7, with D tentatively TRBD2 (5 bases). Germline-derived CDR1 and CDR2 are SQVTM and ANQGSEA. The V gene lost 1 base and the J gene lost 1 base, with 11 bases spanning the gap. The CDR3 is 14 residues long. The CDR3 DNA sequence: TGCAGCGTTGAAGTGGTCAGCGGATCCTACGAGCAGTACTTC. It translates to CSVEVVSGSYEQYF.

This clone appeared once. The gene calls are TRBV28 and TRBJ2-3; no firm D call. Germline assignment: CDR1 MDHEN and CDR2 SYDVKM. The CDR3 length is 12 residues. The V gene lost 2 bases and the J gene lost 2 bases, with 2 bases spanning the gap. The CDR3 region has the DNA TGTGCCAGCAGTTTAGTCACAGATACGCAGTATTTT. Translated: CASSLVTDTQYF.